This T cell receptor beta chain was retrieved from a study of shared clonotypes between healthy human individuals. Looking at the study overall: CD4 naive and CD4 memory each took three plates per donor, while CD8 naive took two and CD8 memory one. Study results and limitations: Sampling covered blood only; tissue repertoires likely differ. Among donors, clonotype sharing was expected to be affected by sequencing depth.

Every subset had its genomic DNA shared out evenly among several immunoSEQ plates. The protocol was immunoSEQ multiplex PCR, while the TCRdb copy is restricted to in-frame clones and leaves out a portion. The sample has approximately 590,000 clones, 95% to 96% seen once; the top ten hold roughly 0.1%. Terminally differentiated effector memory CD45RA+ cells were excluded from the naive CD8 cells, which were CD45RO-negative and positively selected for CCR7. V dropped 3 bases and J dropped 2 bases, with 13 bases sitting between them. This CDR3 is 15 amino acids long. CDR1 LNHDA and CDR2 SQIVND come from the germline V gene (reference sequence). In regard to this clone: Its target is not known.

This chain links TRBV19 with TRBJ1-2, with D hard to call. The receptor was isolated from a woman aged 25 to 39 in good health. The sequencing input was naive CD8+ T cells sorted from blood. The CDR3 DNA reads as TGTGCCAGTAGTATTCGGCAGCGACAAAACTATGGCTACACCTTC. It translates to CASSIRQRQNYGYTF.